This is a list of T cell receptor beta chains from one sample in a study of blood T cell repertoires in COVID-19. Profiled with immunoSEQ multiplex PCR; TCRdb holds only in-frame clones, not every one. This sample has roughly 180,000 clones, with over 70% found just once. The specimen sequenced was peripheral blood. These receptors originate from a man in his sixties with active or convalescent COVID-19. CDR3s include the opening cysteine and the closing phenylalanine or tryptophan. Fields, in order: J gene, clone size, D gene, V gene, CDR3 length, CDR3 protein, CDR3 DNA. D genes are given only for firm matches. The size field is filled for only some rows; it gives once, few, many or a size class.

TRBJ2-7	.	.	TRBV19	16	CASSIGAADSSYEQYF	TGTGCCAGTAGTATAGGTGCGGCAGATAGCTCCTACGAGCAGTACTTC
TRBJ2-3	once	TRBD2	TRBV12-5	15	CASGLGLAATDTQYF	TGTGCTAGTGGTTTGGGACTAGCGGCCACAGATACGCAGTATTTT
TRBJ1-6	few	TRBD1	TRBV7-9	15	CASSGWTGKYSPLHF	TGTGCCAGCAGCGGGTGGACAGGAAAGTATTCACCCCTCCACTTT
TRBJ2-7	once	.	TRBV20-1	11	CSAGQGHEQYF	TGCAGTGCGGGGCAGGGGCACGAGCAGTACTTC
TRBJ2-1	.	TRBD2	TRBV2	16	CASSEERTSGTREQFF	TGTGCCAGCAGTGAGGAGAGGACTAGCGGGACTCGTGAGCAGTTCTTC
TRBJ2-5	.	.	TRBV5-1	15	CASSLGDNALKTQYF	TGCGCCAGCAGCTTGGGCGACAACGCCCTGAAGACCCAGTACTTC
TRBJ2-1	.	TRBD2	TRBV5-1	15	CASSSGTSSYNEQFF	TGCGCCAGCAGCTCCGGGACTAGCTCCTACAATGAGCAGTTCTTC
TRBJ2-1	once	TRBD2	TRBV2	18	CASMYLTLAELSYNEQFF	TGTGCCAGCATGTACCTAACGCTAGCGGAACTCTCCTACAATGAGCAGTTCTTC
TRBJ1-1	.	.	TRBV27	14	CASRPRTGNTEAFF	TGTGCCAGCAGGCCTCGAACAGGGAACACTGAAGCTTTCTTT
TRBJ2-7	.	.	TRBV25-1	13	CASPRTVSYEQYF	TGTGCCAGCCCCCGGACAGTTTCCTACGAGCAGTACTTC
TRBJ2-1	.	TRBD2	TRBV3-1/TRBV3-2	17	CASSQSSGRGTYNEQFF	TGTGCCAGCAGCCAGTCTAGCGGGAGAGGGACCTACAATGAGCAGTTCTTC
TRBJ2-5	.	.	TRBV28	11	CASSYRETQYF	TGTGCCAGCAGTTATCGGGAGACCCAGTACTTC
TRBJ1-1	.	.	TRBV9	13	CASSVAGNTEAFF	TGTGCCAGCAGCGTAGCGGGGAACACTGAAGCTTTCTTT
TRBJ2-1	once	.	TRBV7-2	15	CASSLEGLPTNEQFF	TGTGCCAGCAGCTTAGAGGGGCTACCCACGAATGAGCAGTTCTTC
TRBJ1-1	.	TRBD1	TRBV5-1	14	CASKTGVRNTEAFF	TGCGCCAGCAAGACAGGGGTAAGGAACACTGAAGCTTTCTTT
TRBJ1-1	.	.	TRBV30	12	CAWSGMNTEAFF	TGTGCCTGGAGTGGTATGAACACTGAAGCTTTCTTT
TRBJ1-4	.	.	TRBV9	15	CASSPHWGTNEKLFF	TGTGCCAGCAGCCCCCACTGGGGGACAAATGAAAAACTGTTTTTT
TRBJ1-2	few	TRBD1	TRBV30	13	CAWSIGTDAGYTF	TGTGCCTGGAGTATTGGGACAGACGCTGGCTACACCTTC
TRBJ2-5	.	.	TRBV2	11	CASSTQETQYF	TGTGCCAGCAGCACACAAGAGACCCAGTACTTC
TRBJ1-5	.	.	TRBV29-1	14	CSVIQAGANQPQHF	TGCAGCGTTATTCAAGCGGGGGCCAATCAGCCCCAGCATTTT
TRBJ2-1	.	.	TRBV29-1	17	CSVEKGVGPSSYNEQFF	TGCAGCGTTGAGAAGGGGGTGGGCCCCAGCTCCTACAATGAGCAGTTCTTC
TRBJ2-6	.	.	TRBV5-1	16	CASKAEDSSGANVLTF	TGCGCCAGCAAGGCGGAGGATAGCTCTGGGGCCAACGTCCTGACTTTC
TRBJ1-6	.	TRBD1	TRBV5-1	15	CASSLIGQGANPLHF	TGCGCCAGCAGCTTAATTGGACAGGGGGCAAACCCCCTCCACTTT
TRBJ1-4	.	.	TRBV28	14	CASSEDTANEKLFF	TGTGCCAGCAGTGAGGACACCGCTAATGAAAAACTGTTTTTT
TRBJ2-3	.	TRBD2	TRBV28	16	CASSAGLAGNTDTQYF	TGTGCCAGCAGTGCCGGACTAGCGGGGAACACAGATACGCAGTATTTT
TRBJ1-1	.	TRBD1	TRBV12-5	14	CASGLVTGGTEAFF	TGTGCTAGTGGTTTGGTCACAGGGGGAACTGAAGCTTTCTTT
TRBJ1-2	few	.	TRBV6-5	13	CASSLTDTYGYTF	TGTGCCAGCAGCCTTACGGACACCTATGGCTACACCTTC
TRBJ2-3	once	.	TRBV7-8	16	CASSPASASATDTQYF	TGTGCCAGCAGTCCTGCTAGCGCCTCTGCCACAGATACGCAGTATTTT
TRBJ1-2	.	.	TRBV19	14	CASSTGQTNYGYTF	TGTGCCAGTAGTACCGGACAGACAAACTATGGCTACACCTTC
TRBJ1-5	.	.	TRBV6-2/TRBV6-3	17	CASSPDAVGVSRQPQHF	TGTGCCAGCAGCCCCGACGCGGTAGGGGTCTCCCGGCAGCCCCAGCATTTT
TRBJ1-1	.	TRBD1	TRBV7-9	16	CASIRTGSRSGSEAFF	TGTGCCAGCATAAGGACAGGGAGCAGGTCAGGATCTGAAGCTTTCTTT
TRBJ2-1	once	.	TRBV18	17	CASSPPGALSSYNEQFF	TGTGCCAGCTCACCACCGGGGGCCCTTAGCTCCTACAATGAGCAGTTCTTC
TRBJ1-5	.	.	TRBV7-2	14	CASSPRFGNQPQHF	TGTGCCAGCAGCCCCCGCTTCGGGAATCAGCCCCAGCATTTT
TRBJ2-4	.	TRBD2	TRBV10-3	15	CAISEPVSGSDIQYF	TGTGCCATCAGTGAACCCGTAAGCGGGAGTGACATTCAGTACTTC
TRBJ2-1	.	TRBD2	TRBV9	17	CASSSATGLAGGNEQFF	TGTGCCAGCAGCTCAGCAACGGGACTAGCGGGAGGGAATGAGCAGTTCTTC
TRBJ1-2	.	.	TRBV2	13	CASSLKPGAGYTF	TGTGCCAGCAGCTTGAAACCGGGAGCTGGCTACACCTTC
TRBJ1-4	once	.	TRBV7-3	14	CASSPGVANEKLFF	TGTGCCAGCAGCCCGGGTGTTGCTAATGAAAAACTGTTTTTT
TRBJ2-1	.	TRBD1	TRBV15	14	CATSGGQGKREQFF	TGTGCCACCAGCGGGGGACAGGGAAAACGGGAGCAGTTCTTC
TRBJ1-5	.	TRBD1	TRBV7-2	14	CASSYDRGGQPQHF	TGTGCCAGCAGCTACGACAGGGGAGGACAGCCCCAGCATTTT
TRBJ2-1	.	TRBD2	TRBV11-2	16	CASSTRTSGRGDEQFF	TGTGCCAGCAGCACCCGGACTAGCGGGAGAGGCGATGAGCAGTTCTTC
TRBJ2-3	.	TRBD1	TRBV5-6	14	CASSSGTGGDTQYF	TGTGCCAGCAGCTCCGGGACAGGGGGAGATACGCAGTATTTT
TRBJ2-1	once	TRBD1	TRBV5-1	16	CASSPSTGGISYEQFF	TGCGCCAGCAGCCCGTCGACAGGGGGCATCTCCTATGAGCAGTTCTTC
TRBJ1-6	.	TRBD1	TRBV9	20	CASSVGPGGYSSSYNSPLHF	TGTGCCAGCAGCGTAGGTCCAGGGGGTTATTCTAGCTCCTATAATTCACCCCTCCACTTT
TRBJ2-1	.	.	TRBV20-1	15	CSASDQVSYYNEQFF	TGCAGTGCTAGTGACCAAGTTAGCTACTACAATGAGCAGTTCTTC
TRBJ1-5	.	TRBD1	TRBV24-1	16	CATSDTGTGGNQPQHF	TGTGCCACCAGTGACACCGGGACAGGAGGCAATCAGCCCCAGCATTTT
TRBJ2-3	.	.	TRBV9	12	CASSEHTDTQYF	TGTGCCAGCAGCGAACACACAGATACGCAGTATTTT
TRBJ1-1	once	.	TRBV9	15	CASSPQSGMNTEAFF	TGTGCCAGCAGCCCACAGTCAGGGATGAACACTGAAGCTTTCTTT
TRBJ2-3	few	.	TRBV5-6	15	CASSPRAGTVDTQYF	TGTGCCAGCAGCCCGAGGGCGGGAACTGTAGATACGCAGTATTTT
TRBJ2-5	once	TRBD1	TRBV2	14	CASSLGQGRETQYF	TGTGCCAGCAGTTTGGGACAGGGCCGAGAGACCCAGTACTTC
TRBJ2-1	.	TRBD1	TRBV6-5	14	CASRPGQPYNEQFF	TGTGCCAGCAGACCGGGACAGCCCTACAATGAGCAGTTCTTC